A single sample is the source of the 20 T cell receptor beta chains below, sequenced in a study. Adaptor-ligated barcode primers were used to amplify TRBV12-4/TRBJ1-2 clonotypes. Each CDR3 protein gets one entry after TCRdb re-called the multiplex PCR reads with MiXCR. In the table there are 950 to 1,500 distinct CDR3 sequences, around 18% of which are singletons. Treg sorting used a CD4+CD25+CD127-/low gate. Sequenced material: Tregs sorted from blood. Receptors were obtained from a female donor with breast cancer.

This clonotype is large (0.1 to 1%). V is TRBV12-3 or TRBV12-4 and J is TRBJ1-2; 7 bases agree with TRBD1. The CDR3 contains 13 residues. V lost 6 bases to trimming and J lost 7 bases; unmatched junction nucleotides: 8. The CDR3 coding sequence is TGTGCCAGCAGCCCGACAGGGATTATTGGCTACACCTTC. Translated: CASSPTGIIGYTF.

This clonotype is deemed medium-sized. The genes are TRBV12-3 or TRBV12-4 and TRBJ1-2, with D perhaps matching TRBD1 (5 bases). The CDR3 is made up of 15 amino acids. The V end was cut by 1 base, the J end by 6 bases, with 15 bases between. This CDR3 is CASSLVLRGSDGYTF. Here the CDR3 DNA reads TGTGCCAGCAGTTTAGTGCTAAGGGGATCTGATGGCTACACCTTC.

The chain recombines TRBV12-3 or TRBV12-4 with TRBJ1-2; D remains unclear. This CDR3 has 14 amino acids. The ends were cut back, 0 bases at V and 4 bases at J, with 9 bases in the middle. CDR3 DNA sequence: TGTGCCAGCAGTTTAGCGGGGAGACTCTATGGCTACACCTTC. As protein: CASSLAGRLYGYTF.

By frequency in the sample, this clonotype is large. The CDR3 region is CASSLAEGYTF. CDR3 coding DNA: TGTGCCAGCAGTTTAGCTGAGGGCTACACCTTC. The rearrangement links TRBV12-3 or TRBV12-4 to TRBJ1-2; D is unresolved. The length of the CDR3 is 11 residues. V dropped 0 bases and J dropped 8 bases, with 4 bases sitting between them.

This clonotype has just a few counts. The chain recombines TRBV12-3 or TRBV12-4 with TRBJ1-2, with D perhaps TRBD1 (6 bases). This CDR3 has 13 residues. V shed 4 bases and J shed 4 bases, with 10 bases lying between them. The CDR3 spells CASSSDRIYGYTF. DNA for the CDR3: TGTGCCAGCAGTTCCGACAGGATCTATGGCTACACCTTC.

V gene TRBV12-3 or TRBV12-4 combines with J gene TRBJ1-2, with D possibly being TRBD1 (5 bases). The CDR3 has 14 amino acids. V was pared by 3 bases and J by 2 bases, with 10 bases between. For the CDR3, the DNA is TGTGCCAGCAGTTTCGGGGACGGAAACTATGGCTACACCTTC. It translates to CASSFGDGNYGYTF.

Judged by abundance, this clonotype is large (0.1 to 1%). The CDR3 DNA follows: TGTGCCAGCAGTTTAGCGCGAGGGAGTGGCTACACCTTC. This gives the protein CASSLARGSGYTF. J is TRBJ1-2 and V is TRBV12-3 or TRBV12-4; D not certain. The CDR3 has 13 residues. V lost 0 bases and J 7 bases, leaving 9 bases between the germline ends.

This chain joins TRBV12-3 or TRBV12-4 and TRBJ1-2; D remains ambiguous. The length of the CDR3 is 14 residues. Trimming removed 1 base from V and 4 bases from J, with 10 bases in between. The CDR3 coding sequence is TGTGCCAGCAGTTTAGGGCCGGGAATCTATGGCTACACCTTC. It translates to CASSLGPGIYGYTF.

This clonotype ranks as large. The rearrangement uses TRBV12-3 or TRBV12-4 and TRBJ1-2; no definite D call. The germline V and J ends were trimmed by 7 bases and 10 bases, with 19 bases remaining between them. CDR3 length: 13 residues. In nucleotides, the CDR3 is TGTGCCAGCACCACAAGGAGATCCCGTGACTACACCTTC. Translated, it gives CASTTRRSRDYTF.

This clonotype is deemed medium-sized (0.01 to 0.1%). This rearrangement joins TRBV12-3 or TRBV12-4 to TRBJ1-2; possibly TRBD1 for D (5 bases). The CDR3 is 14 amino acids. Trimming pared 3 bases from V and 2 bases from J, leaving 10 bases between. The CDR3 sequence is CASSLYGANYGYTF. The CDR3 DNA reads TGTGCCAGCAGTTTGTACGGGGCCAACTATGGCTACACCTTC.

This clonotype is medium-sized (0.01 to 0.1%) by share. This chain links TRBV12-3 or TRBV12-4 with TRBJ1-2, with 7 bases lining up with TRBD1. Trimming cost V 2 bases and J 7 bases; bases outside gene matches: 4. The length of the CDR3 is 13 residues. DNA for the CDR3: TGTGCCAGCAGTTTATCGGGACAGTCTGGCTACACCTTC. Its protein product is CASSLSGQSGYTF.

This chain joins TRBV12-3 or TRBV12-4 and TRBJ1-2; 9 positions match TRBD1. The CDR3 runs 15 residues. V lost 2 bases to trimming and J lost 7 bases; unmatched junction nucleotides: 8. The CDR3 DNA reads as TGTGCCAGCAGTTTATCGGGGACAGGGCCTGTTGGCTACACCTTC. It specifies CASSLSGTGPVGYTF.

At least ten counts were recorded for this clonotype. The chain has TRBV12-3 or TRBV12-4 and TRBJ1-2; perhaps TRBD1 as D (6 bases). CDR3 size: 16 residues. Trimming stripped 7 bases from V and 0 bases from J, with 18 bases between. CDR3 residues: CASTIGRGHPNYGYTF. The DNA of the CDR3 is TGTGCCAGCACCATAGGAAGGGGACATCCTAACTATGGCTACACCTTC.

This rearrangement joins TRBV12-3 or TRBV12-4 to TRBJ1-2, with D uncertain. Trimming shortened V by 2 bases and J by 8 bases, and 12 bases separated the two germline ends. The CDR3 contains 13 residues. In DNA form, the CDR3 reads TGTGCCAGCAGTTTATGGATAGAGGCCGGCTACACCTTC. Protein: CASSLWIEAGYTF.

By proportion, this clonotype is large. The J gene is TRBJ1-2, the V gene TRBV12-5; D ambiguous. The CDR3 loop spans 13 amino acids. The V and J ends lost 0 bases and 5 bases respectively, with 7 bases between them. Germline values: CDR1 LGHNT, CDR2 FRNRAP. The CDR3 nucleotides read TGTGCTAGTGGTTTGGTAGCGGGTTATGGCTACACCTTC. Translation: CASGLVAGYGYTF.

The chain joins TRBV12-3 or TRBV12-4 to TRBJ1-2, with 7 nucleotides matching TRBD1. The CDR3 runs 14 residues. After removal of 6 bases from V and 3 bases from J, the junction contained 7 bases not matched to a gene. The CDR3: CASRMTGQDYGYTF. CDR3 bases: TGTGCCAGCAGGATGACAGGGCAGGACTATGGCTACACCTTC.

This clonotype occurred a few times. The V and J genes are TRBV12-3 or TRBV12-4 and TRBJ1-2; unclear D gene. Trimming removed 5 bases from V and 3 bases from J, with 10 bases in between. This CDR3 is built from 13 residues. The DNA for the CDR3 is TGTGCCAGCAGTGAGACGAGGGACTATGGCTACACCTTC. Its protein is CASSETRDYGYTF.

The rearrangement links TRBV12-3 or TRBV12-4 to TRBJ1-2; no firm D call. Trimming removed 3 bases at V and 4 bases at J, with 9 bases between. The length of the CDR3 is 13 residues. The CDR3 region is CASSLATTYGYTF. The CDR3 bases are TGTGCCAGCAGTTTGGCGACGACCTATGGCTACACCTTC.

This clonotype qualifies as medium-sized. The chain has TRBV12-3 or TRBV12-4 and TRBJ1-2; D may be TRBD1 (6 bases). The CDR3 is 14 amino acids. V dropped 6 bases and J dropped 4 bases, with 15 bases sitting between them. The CDR3 reads CASRPRGIGYGYTF. The CDR3 nucleotides are TGTGCCAGCAGGCCCAGGGGAATTGGCTATGGCTACACCTTC.

This clonotype qualifies as large (0.1 to 1%). The chain joins TRBV12-3 or TRBV12-4 to TRBJ1-2, with a possible D match to TRBD1 (5 bases). The CDR3 loop spans 16 amino acids. The ends were cut back, 3 bases at V and 4 bases at J, with 18 bases in the middle. CDR3 residues: CASSFNRLPSGYGYTF. CDR3 nucleotides: TGTGCCAGCAGTTTTAACAGGCTCCCATCGGGCTATGGCTACACCTTC.